This T cell receptor beta chain comes out of a study of T-cell reconstitution after alpha-beta-depleted transplantation in children. Findings and caveats of the study: Fresh T-cell production supplied most of the T-cell counts and diversity seen one year after transplant. Expanded graft clones numbering several hundred reportedly gave rise to alpha-beta T cells about two months after transplant. Surviving recipient cells, namely T cells and thymic progenitors, were the source of high day-60 TCRbeta diversity in some patients.

TCRbeta library preparation incorporated unique molecular identifiers. TCRdb re-derived calls from the PCR reads in MiXCR, one entry per CDR3 protein. The repertoire includes 550,000 to 800,000 distinct CDR3 sequences, under 15% of them detected once, and roughly 0.77% sits in the top ten. Regarding this clonotype: Its antigen is unknown.

The clonotype originates from a girl aged 2 to 10 with congenital amegakaryocytic thrombocytopenia, due to receive a stem cell transplant. The sequencing here drew on PBMCs, taken before TCRalphabeta/CD19-depleted stem cell transplant.

The CDR3 sequence: CASSPSGSAAYEQYF. DNA for the CDR3: TGTGCCAGCAGCCCATCCGGGAGTGCGGCCTACGAGCAGTACTTC. The chain links TRBV7-2 to TRBJ2-7, with D possibly matching TRBD2 (6 bases). The CDR3 loop spans 15 amino acids. From germline, CDR1 is SGHTA and CDR2 FQGNSA. Deletions cut 5 bases from V and 2 bases from J, with 16 bases between.